The 28 T cell receptor beta chains in this list originate from one sample, sequenced in a study of monozygotic twins with inflammatory bowel disease (dated by TCRdb to between 2017 and 2020). The method behind the library was 5' RACE. For sequencing, an Illumina HiSeq 2500 was employed. The reads were reprocessed in TCRdb, with one entry per CDR3 protein sequence and no accompanying DNA. The sample table on file contains tens of thousands of distinct CDR3 sequences. Around 7% of the sample lies in the top ten. Material for sequencing was blood. The receptors derive from a human donor with ulcerative colitis or Crohn's disease, or a healthy co-twin of an affected twin (not recorded which).

J is TRBJ1-4 and V is TRBV20-1; TCRdb indicates TRBD1, and absent DNA this call remains unverified. The CDR3 covers 19 residues. Germline CDR1 is DFQATT and CDR2 is SNEGSKA (reference sequence). CDR3 amino acids: CSARYRPGTVFATNEKLFF.

The V call is TRBV20-1, the J call TRBJ2-2; the TCRdb call, TRBD1, lacks DNA for checking. CDR1 DFQATT and CDR2 SNEGSKA come from the germline V gene (reference sequence). This CDR3 comprises 14 residues. This CDR3 reads CSASRAGTTGELFF.

The V gene is TRBV2, the J gene TRBJ1-2. Germline V gene sequence: CDR1 SNHLY, CDR2 FYNNEI. The length of the CDR3 is 14 residues. CDR3: CASSEGPVSYGYTF. The full variable domain, completed using reference TRBV2 and TRBJ1-2, is EPEVTQTPSHQVTQMGQEVILRCVPISNHLYFYWYRQILGQKVEFLVSFYNNEISEKSEIFDDQFSVERPDGSNFTLKIRSTKLEDSAMYFCASSEGPVSYGYTFGSGTRLTVV.

V gene TRBV11-1 combines with J gene TRBJ2-2; TCRdb's D call of TRBD1 is untestable without DNA. In germline, CDR1 is SGHAT, CDR2 FQDESV (reference sequence). This CDR3 has 16 amino acids. The CDR3 reads CASSSRPQGDTGELFF.

The chain carries TRBV23-1 and TRBJ1-5; TCRdb gives TRBD1 as the D gene, but with no DNA this cannot be confirmed. TRBV23-1 falls under the ORF class, with uncertain function. The CDR3 loop spans 16 amino acids. The CDR3 sequence: CASSQNGGTGKQPQHF.

This rearrangement joins TRBV15 to TRBJ2-7. The CDR3 extends over 14 amino acids. CDR1 and CDR2 from the germline V gene are LNHNV and YYDKDF (reference sequence). The CDR3 here is CATSRDKNGYEQYF.

The chain uses TRBV6-1 and TRBJ2-7. This CDR3 is built from 15 residues. Germline CDR1 reads MNHNS; CDR2 reads SASEGT. The CDR3: CASSEAAGISYEQYF.

The J gene is TRBJ2-7, the V gene TRBV6-1. The CDR3 length is 11 residues. Looked up from germline, CDR1 is MNHNS and CDR2 is SASEGT. The CDR3 sequence: CASMRADEQYF.

The chain uses TRBV14 and TRBJ2-1. CDR1 SGHDN and CDR2 FVKESK come from the germline V gene. This CDR3 has 15 residues. The CDR3 loop reads CASRGFGSSNNEQFF.

This rearrangement joins TRBV20-1 to TRBJ1-2; TCRdb outputs TRBD1, but without DNA this stays unchecked. The length of the CDR3 is 13 residues. From germline, CDR1 is DFQATT and CDR2 SNEGSKA (reference sequence). CDR3 region: CSASSGYGYGYTF.

CDR3 region: CSARWQGGGYTF. The chain couples TRBV20-1 to TRBJ1-2; with no DNA, the TCRdb D assignment of TRBD1 cannot be verified. The germline V gene encodes CDR1 DFQATT and CDR2 SNEGSKA (reference sequence). The CDR3 contains 12 residues.

This chain joins TRBV10-2 and TRBJ1-1. The CDR3 contains 15 residues. Germline-derived CDR1 and CDR2 are WSHSY and SAAADI. CDR3 residues: CASSEPRTANTEAFF.

The chain uses TRBV5-6 and TRBJ2-2; the D gene TCRdb calls, TRBD1, cannot be checked with no DNA. The length of the CDR3 is 16 residues. The germline gives CDR1 SGHDT, CDR2 YYEEEE. This chain's CDR3 is CASSPETGLNSGELFF.

The chain's CDR3 is CASSLGREHGYTF. The chain joins TRBV16 to TRBJ1-2. The germline V gene encodes CDR1 KGHSY and CDR2 FQNENV. The CDR3 is 13 amino acids.

The chain combines TRBV20-1 with TRBJ2-2; lacking DNA, the TRBD1 call made by TCRdb goes unchecked. CDR1 and CDR2 (germline): DFQATT, SNEGSKA (reference sequence). CDR3 length: 15 amino acids. CDR3 region: CSARVTGSEAGELFF.

This chain uses TRBV5-1 with TRBJ1-2. The CDR3 consists of 15 residues. CDR1 and CDR2 from the germline V gene are SGHRS and YFSETQ. CDR3 residues: CASSLSAGRNYGYTF.

The chain recombines TRBV6-1 with TRBJ1-6. Germline V gene data show CDR1 as MNHNS and CDR2 as SASEGT. The CDR3 has 16 amino acids. CDR3 sequence reads: CASSPTAIPYNSPLHF.

V gene TRBV5-5 combines with J gene TRBJ2-1; checking the TCRdb D call of TRBD2 is not possible without DNA. CDR3 size: 15 residues. The germline V gene has CDR1 SGHKS and CDR2 YYEKEE (reference sequence). The CDR3 here is CASSRSGAGYNEQFF. Looking up the rest from reference TRBV5-5 and TRBJ2-1 gives the full variable domain: DAGVTQSPTHLIKTRGQQVTLRCSPISGHKSVSWYQQVLGQGPQFIFQYYEKEERGRGNFPDRFSARQFPNYSSELNVNALLLGDSALYLCASSRSGAGYNEQFFGPGTRLTVL.

CDR3 amino acids: CASSLAGESYEQYF. This chain joins TRBV7-8 and TRBJ2-7. This CDR3 spans 14 amino acids. Germline CDR1 reads SGHVS; CDR2 reads FQNEAQ.

This chain uses TRBV29-1 with TRBJ2-7; TCRdb indicates TRBD1, and absent DNA this call remains unverified. CDR1 SQVTM and CDR2 ANQGSEA come from the germline V gene. CDR3 length equals 15 residues. The CDR3 loop is CSVLKLADRYYEQYF.

The gene calls are TRBV2 and TRBJ1-6. This CDR3 is built from 15 residues. Germline CDR1 SNHLY, CDR2 FYNNEI. CDR3 residues: CASSELGDNNSPLHF.

This sequence joins TRBV20-1 and TRBJ2-1. In germline, CDR1 is DFQATT, CDR2 SNEGSKA (reference sequence). CDR3 size: 12 residues. The CDR3 sequence: CSARGSTNEQFF.

V is TRBV18 and J is TRBJ1-1. The CDR3 is 14 residues long. Per germline, CDR1 KGHSH and CDR2 LQKENI. The CDR3 sequence: CASSPSGLNTEAFF. Based on the CDR3 plus reference TRBV18 and TRBJ1-1, the full variable domain is NAGVMQNPRHLVRRRGQEARLRCSPMKGHSHVYWYRQLPEEGLKFMVYLQKENIIDESGMPKERFSAEFPKEGPSILRIQQVVRGDSAAYFCASSPSGLNTEAFFGQGTRLTVV.

The chain joins TRBV11-2 to TRBJ2-1; TCRdb returns TRBD2, unconfirmable since there is no DNA. Germline-derived CDR1 and CDR2 are SGHAT and FQNNGV. The CDR3 sequence is 16 residues long. The CDR3 loop is CASSTSQRENYNEQFF.

The rearrangement uses TRBV7-2 and TRBJ1-1. CDR1 and CDR2 from the germline V gene are SGHTA and FQGNSA. The CDR3 has 11 residues. The CDR3 sequence is CASRGNTEAFF.

The gene calls are TRBV12-3 or TRBV12-4 and TRBJ2-1; the D call of TRBD2 rests on TCRdb alone, since no DNA is present to check it. CDR3 size: 14 residues. CDR3 protein: CASTQRGGYNEQFF.

The chain carries TRBV5-1 and TRBJ2-2; TCRdb's D call of TRBD2 is untestable without DNA. Germline-derived CDR1 and CDR2 are SGHRS and YFSETQ. The CDR3 extends over 16 amino acids. This CDR3 is CASSLLAGASTGELFF.

CDR3 sequence: CASSRQFDQPQHF. The chain carries TRBV7-6 and TRBJ1-5. Germline loops: CDR1 SGHVS, CDR2 FNYEAQ. The CDR3 is 13 residues long.